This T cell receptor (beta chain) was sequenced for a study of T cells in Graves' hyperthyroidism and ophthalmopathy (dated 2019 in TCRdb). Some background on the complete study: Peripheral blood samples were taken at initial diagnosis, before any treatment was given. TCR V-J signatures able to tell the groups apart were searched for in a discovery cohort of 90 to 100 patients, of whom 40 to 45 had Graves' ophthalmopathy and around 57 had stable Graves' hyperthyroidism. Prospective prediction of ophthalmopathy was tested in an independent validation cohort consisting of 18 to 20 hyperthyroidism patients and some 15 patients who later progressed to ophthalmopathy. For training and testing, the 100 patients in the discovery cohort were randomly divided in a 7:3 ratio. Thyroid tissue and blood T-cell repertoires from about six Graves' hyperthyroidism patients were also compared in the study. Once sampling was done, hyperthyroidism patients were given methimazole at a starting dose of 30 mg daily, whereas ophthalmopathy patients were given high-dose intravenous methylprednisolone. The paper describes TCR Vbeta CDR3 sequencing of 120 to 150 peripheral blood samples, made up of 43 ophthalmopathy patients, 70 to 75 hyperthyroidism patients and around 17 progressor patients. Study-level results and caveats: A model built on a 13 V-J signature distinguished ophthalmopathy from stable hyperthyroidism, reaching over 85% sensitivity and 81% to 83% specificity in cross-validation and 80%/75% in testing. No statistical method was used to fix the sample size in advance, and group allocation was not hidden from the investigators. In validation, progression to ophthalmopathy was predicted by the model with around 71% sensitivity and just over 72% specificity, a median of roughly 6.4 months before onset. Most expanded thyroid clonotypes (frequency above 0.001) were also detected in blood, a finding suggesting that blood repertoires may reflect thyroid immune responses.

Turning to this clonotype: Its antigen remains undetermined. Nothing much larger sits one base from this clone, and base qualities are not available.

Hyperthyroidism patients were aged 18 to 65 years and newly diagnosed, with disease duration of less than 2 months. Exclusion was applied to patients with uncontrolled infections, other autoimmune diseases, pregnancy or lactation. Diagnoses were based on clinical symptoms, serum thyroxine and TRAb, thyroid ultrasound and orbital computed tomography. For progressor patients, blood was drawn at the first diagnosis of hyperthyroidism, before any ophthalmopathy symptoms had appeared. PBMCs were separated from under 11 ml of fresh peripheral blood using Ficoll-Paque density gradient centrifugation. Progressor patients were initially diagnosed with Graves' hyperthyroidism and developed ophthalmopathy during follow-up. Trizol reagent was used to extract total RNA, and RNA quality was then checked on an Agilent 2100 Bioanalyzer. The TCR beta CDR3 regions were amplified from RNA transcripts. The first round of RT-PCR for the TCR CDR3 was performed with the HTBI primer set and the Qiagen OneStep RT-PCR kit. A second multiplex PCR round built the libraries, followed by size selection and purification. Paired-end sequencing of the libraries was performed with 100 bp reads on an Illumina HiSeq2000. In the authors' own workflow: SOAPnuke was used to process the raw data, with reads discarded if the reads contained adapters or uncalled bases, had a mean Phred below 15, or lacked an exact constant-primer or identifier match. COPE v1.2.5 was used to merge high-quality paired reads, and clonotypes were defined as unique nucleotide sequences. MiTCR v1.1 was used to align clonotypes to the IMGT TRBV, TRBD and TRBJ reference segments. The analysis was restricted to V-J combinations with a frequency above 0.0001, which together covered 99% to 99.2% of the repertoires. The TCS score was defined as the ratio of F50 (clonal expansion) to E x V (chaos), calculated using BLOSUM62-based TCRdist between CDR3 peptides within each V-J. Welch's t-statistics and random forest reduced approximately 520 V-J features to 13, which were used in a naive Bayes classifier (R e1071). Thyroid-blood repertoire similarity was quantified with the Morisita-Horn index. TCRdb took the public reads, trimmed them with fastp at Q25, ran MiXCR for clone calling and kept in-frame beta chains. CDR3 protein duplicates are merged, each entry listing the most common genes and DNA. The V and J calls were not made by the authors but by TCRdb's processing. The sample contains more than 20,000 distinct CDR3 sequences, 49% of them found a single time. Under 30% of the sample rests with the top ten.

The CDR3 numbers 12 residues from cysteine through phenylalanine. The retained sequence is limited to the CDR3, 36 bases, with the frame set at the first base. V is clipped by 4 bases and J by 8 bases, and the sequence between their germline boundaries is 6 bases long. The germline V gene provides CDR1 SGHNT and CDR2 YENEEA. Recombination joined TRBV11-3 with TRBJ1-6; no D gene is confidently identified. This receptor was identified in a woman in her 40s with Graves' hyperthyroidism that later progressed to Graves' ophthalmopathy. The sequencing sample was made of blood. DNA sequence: TGTGCCAGCAGCTCAATGGATTCACCCCTCCACTTT. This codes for CASSSMDSPLHF.